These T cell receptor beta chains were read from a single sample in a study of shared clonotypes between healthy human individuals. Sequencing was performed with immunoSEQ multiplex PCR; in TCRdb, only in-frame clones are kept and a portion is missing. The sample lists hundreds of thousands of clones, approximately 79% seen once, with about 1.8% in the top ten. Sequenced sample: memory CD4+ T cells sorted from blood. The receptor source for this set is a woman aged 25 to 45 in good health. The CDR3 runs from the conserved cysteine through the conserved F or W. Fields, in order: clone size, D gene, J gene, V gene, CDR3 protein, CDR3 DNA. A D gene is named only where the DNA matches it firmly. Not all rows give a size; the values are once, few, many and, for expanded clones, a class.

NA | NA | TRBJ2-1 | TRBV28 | CASLTRSSNEQFF | TGTGCCAGCCTGACACGCTCCTCGAATGAGCAGTTCTTC
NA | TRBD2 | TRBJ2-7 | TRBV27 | CASSQGLAGFGYEQYF | TGTGCCAGCAGTCAGGGACTAGCGGGATTCGGCTACGAGCAGTACTTC
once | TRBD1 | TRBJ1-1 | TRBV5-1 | CASSSTGRGTEAFF | TGCGCCAGCAGTTCGACAGGGAGGGGAACTGAAGCTTTCTTT
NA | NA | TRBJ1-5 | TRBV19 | CASTPGGTLSNQPQHF | TGTGCCAGTACCCCCGGGGGGACACTTAGCAATCAGCCCCAGCATTTT
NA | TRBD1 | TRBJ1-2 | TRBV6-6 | CASSLTGLFNGYTF | TGTGCCAGCAGTCTGACAGGGCTGTTTAATGGCTACACCTTC
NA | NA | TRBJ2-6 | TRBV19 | CASSNRRVEANVLTF | TGTGCCAGTAGTAATCGTAGGGTGGAGGCCAACGTCCTGACTTTC
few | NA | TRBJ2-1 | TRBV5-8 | CASSFWGPNEQFF | TGTGCCAGCAGCTTTTGGGGGCCGAATGAGCAGTTCTTC
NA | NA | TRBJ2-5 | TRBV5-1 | CASSLVQGGMIETQYF | TGCGCCAGCAGCTTGGTCCAGGGGGGTATGATAGAGACCCAGTACTTC
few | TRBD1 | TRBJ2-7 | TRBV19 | CARPEGDRAHEQYF | TGTGCCCGCCCCGAGGGCGACAGGGCCCACGAGCAGTACTTC
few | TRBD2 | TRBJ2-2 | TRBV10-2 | CASSSSGRGTGELFF | TGCGCCAGCAGTAGTAGCGGGAGAGGTACCGGGGAGCTGTTTTTT
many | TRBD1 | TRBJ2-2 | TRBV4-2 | CASRPYRTGQENTGELFF | TGTGCCAGCAGGCCCTACCGAACCGGACAGGAGAACACCGGGGAGCTGTTTTTT
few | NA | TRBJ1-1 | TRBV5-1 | CASSLTRSTEAFF | TGCGCCAGCAGCTTGACCAGGAGCACTGAAGCTTTCTTT
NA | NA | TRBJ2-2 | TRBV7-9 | CASSLFGGNTGELFF | TGTGCCAGCAGCTTATTCGGGGGGAACACCGGGGAGCTGTTTTTT
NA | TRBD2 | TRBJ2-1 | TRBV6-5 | CASSYSRGRADEQFF | TGTGCCAGCAGTTACTCGCGTGGGAGGGCCGATGAGCAGTTCTTC
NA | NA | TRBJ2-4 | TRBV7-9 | CASSSTSKGTKNIQYF | TGTGCCAGCAGCTCCACCTCGAAGGGTACCAAAAACATTCAGTACTTC
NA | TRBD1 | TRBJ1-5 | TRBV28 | CASIGLQGNQPQHF | TGTGCCAGCATTGGGCTACAGGGGAATCAGCCCCAGCATTTT
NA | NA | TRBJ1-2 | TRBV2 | CASSESGQNYGYTF | TGTGCCAGCAGTGAATCAGGACAGAACTATGGCTACACCTTC
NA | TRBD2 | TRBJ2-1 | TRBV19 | CASRGQRDGNEQFF | TGTGCCAGTAGAGGCCAGCGGGACGGCAATGAGCAGTTCTTC
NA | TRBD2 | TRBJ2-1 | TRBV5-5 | CASSTSGPSYNEQFF | TGTGCCAGCAGCACTAGCGGGCCTTCCTACAATGAGCAGTTCTTC
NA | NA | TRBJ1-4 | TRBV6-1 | CASSESQIHNEKLFF | TGTGCCAGCAGTGAGTCCCAGATACATAATGAAAAACTGTTTTTT
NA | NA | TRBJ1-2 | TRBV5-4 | CASSLSLGDGYTF | TGTGCCAGCAGCTTGAGTTTAGGGGATGGCTACACCTTC
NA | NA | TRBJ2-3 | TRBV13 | CASRFRGTPTSTDTQYF | TGTGCCAGCAGGTTCAGGGGGACTCCAACTAGCACAGATACGCAGTATTTT
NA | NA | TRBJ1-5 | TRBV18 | CASSLTSQENQPQHF | TGTGCCAGCTCACTTACATCGCAGGAAAATCAGCCCCAGCATTTT
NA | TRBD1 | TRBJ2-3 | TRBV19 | CASRPGQGLDTQYF | TGTGCCAGTAGACCGGGACAGGGCCTAGATACGCAGTATTTT
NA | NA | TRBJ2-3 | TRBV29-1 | CSVVRWESTDTQYF | TGCAGCGTTGTACGGTGGGAGAGCACAGATACGCAGTATTTT
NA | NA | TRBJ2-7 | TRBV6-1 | CASSEDLYSSNEQYF | TGTGCCAGCAGTGAAGATCTGTACTCTTCGAACGAGCAGTACTTC
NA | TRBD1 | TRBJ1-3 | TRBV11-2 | CASSLGTGDRTSGNTIYF | TGTGCCAGCAGCTTAGGGACAGGGGACAGGACCTCTGGAAACACCATATATTTT
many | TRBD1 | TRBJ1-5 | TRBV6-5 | CASRTGGEGNQPQHF | TGTGCCAGCAGGACAGGGGGAGAGGGCAATCAGCCCCAGCATTTT
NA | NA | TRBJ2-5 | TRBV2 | CASSGLRETQYF | TGTGCCAGCAGTGGACTGAGAGAGACCCAGTACTTC
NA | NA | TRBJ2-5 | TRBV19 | CASSISGAGKTQYF | TGTGCCAGTAGTATATCAGGTGCAGGGAAGACCCAGTACTTC
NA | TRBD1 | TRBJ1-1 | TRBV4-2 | CASSPPDRVTEAFF | TGTGCCAGCAGCCCACCGGACAGGGTCACTGAAGCTTTCTTT
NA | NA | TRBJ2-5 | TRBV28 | CANLAGEETQYF | TGTGCCAACCTGGCCGGGGAAGAGACCCAGTACTTC
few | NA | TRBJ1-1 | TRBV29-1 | CSVERQPNTEAFF | TGCAGCGTTGAGAGACAGCCGAACACTGAAGCTTTCTTT
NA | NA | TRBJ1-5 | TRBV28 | CATKWGDHSNQPQHF | TGTGCCACCAAGTGGGGGGATCATAGCAATCAGCCCCAGCATTTT
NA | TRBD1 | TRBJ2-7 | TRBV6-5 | CASSYSGQPFIDEQYF | TGTGCCAGCAGTTACTCGGGACAGCCATTTATCGACGAGCAGTACTTC
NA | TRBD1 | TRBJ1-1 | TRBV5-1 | CASSSPDRGNTEAFF | TGCGCCAGCAGCTCTCCGGACAGGGGGAACACTGAAGCTTTCTTT
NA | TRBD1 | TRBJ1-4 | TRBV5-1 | CASSLGQGELEKLFF | TGCGCCAGCAGCTTGGGTCAGGGGGAACTTGAAAAACTGTTTTTT
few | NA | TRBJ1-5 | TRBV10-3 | CAIRDSSDQPQHF | TGTGCCATCAGGGACAGCTCCGATCAGCCCCAGCATTTT
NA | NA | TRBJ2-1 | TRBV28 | CASRGPNADEQFF | TGTGCCAGCCGCGGTCCCAACGCGGATGAGCAGTTCTTC
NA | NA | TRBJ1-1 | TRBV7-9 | CASSSDGTEAFF | TGTGCCAGCAGCTCAGATGGGACTGAAGCTTTCTTT
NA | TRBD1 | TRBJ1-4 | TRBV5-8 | CASSAGQAVRGEKLFF | TGTGCCAGCAGCGCGGGACAGGCGGTACGGGGTGAAAAACTGTTTTTT
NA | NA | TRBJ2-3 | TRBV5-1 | CASNREWSRGDTQYF | TGCGCCAGCAACCGAGAATGGAGCCGAGGGGATACGCAGTATTTT
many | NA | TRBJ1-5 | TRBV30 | CAWSVLGNQPQHF | TGTGCCTGGAGTGTACTGGGAAATCAGCCCCAGCATTTT
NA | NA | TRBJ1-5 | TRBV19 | CASSIVAGGNQPQHF | TGTGCCAGTAGTATAGTGGCAGGGGGCAATCAGCCCCAGCATTTT
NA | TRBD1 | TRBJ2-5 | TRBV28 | CASSEGAVQETQYF | TGTGCCAGCAGTGAGGGGGCAGTACAGGAGACCCAGTACTTC
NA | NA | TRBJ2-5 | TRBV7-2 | CASSSARGGRETQYF | TGTGCCAGCAGCTCAGCCAGGGGCGGCAGGGAGACCCAGTACTTC
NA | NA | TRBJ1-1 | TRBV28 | CASSRLTGGRDTEAFF | TGTGCCAGCAGCCGCCTTACCGGGGGGCGCGACACTGAAGCTTTCTTT
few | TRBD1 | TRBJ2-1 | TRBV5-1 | CASSLGQGARNEQFF | TGCGCCAGCAGCTTGGGACAGGGGGCTCGGAATGAGCAGTTCTTC
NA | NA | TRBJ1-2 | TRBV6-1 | CASSDRALGYGYTF | TGTGCCAGCAGTGACAGGGCTCTAGGCTATGGCTACACCTTC
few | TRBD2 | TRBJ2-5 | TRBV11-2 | CASSLGTTQETQYF | TGTGCCAGCAGCTTGGGGACTACACAAGAGACCCAGTACTTC